This T cell receptor beta chain was observed in a study of T cell responses to AZD1222 COVID-19 vaccine. Background on the study: Second-dose schedules of about 4 or about 12 weeks were combined. Broader study findings: Variant regions that are unmutated are reportedly the target of nearly half of spike-specific TCRs. Just a handful of AZD1222 recipients tested seropositive at baseline.

This CDR3 has 15 amino acids. Germline values: CDR1 MGHRA, CDR2 YSYEKL. V was trimmed by 0 bases and J by 0 bases, leaving 9 bases between them. Using immunoSEQ multiplex PCR, the repertoire was profiled, and TCRdb retains in-frame clones only, with some absent. This sample carries roughly 160,000 clones, 90% to 95% of them seen once, and the ten largest clones take about 1%. Concerning this clone: Its antigen remains unidentified.

This receptor was taken from an adult in good health. Sequencing was performed on peripheral blood, taken on day 0 of AZD1222 vaccination. This chain joins TRBV4-1 and TRBJ2-7; D not certain. CDR3 loop: CASSQEGIYSYEQYF. CDR3 nucleotides: TGCGCCAGCAGCCAAGAAGGGATTTACTCCTACGAGCAGTACTTC.